What follows are 32 T cell receptor beta chains derived from one specimen sequenced in a study of cytomegalovirus exposure and HLA in healthy donors. 60 Vbeta and 13 Jbeta primers were used in PCR. TCRdb keeps only in-frame clones here, not all; method: immunoSEQ multiplex PCR. Of some 90,000 clones listed, under 85% are singletons. Sequencing was performed on PBMCs. Source of these receptors: a boy younger than 18 in good health and CMV-seronegative.

The CDR3 spells CASSQLRPSSGANVLTF. The CDR3 DNA reads as TGTGCCAGCAGCCAATTGAGGCCGAGCTCTGGGGCCAACGTCCTGACTTTC. The V and J genes are TRBV16 and TRBJ2-6; D remains ambiguous. Between the trimmed V and J ends, which lost 1 base and 0 bases, there was a span of 10 bases. CDR1 and CDR2 from the germline V gene are KGHSY and FQNENV. The CDR3 is 17 residues long.

The rearrangement joins TRBV27 to TRBJ2-7; D unclear. The CDR3 runs to 10 residues. Germline V gives CDR1 MNHEY, CDR2 SMNVEV (reference sequence). V was trimmed by 5 bases and J by 4 bases, leaving 3 bases between them. CDR3 amino acids: CASSRYEQYF. The CDR3 nucleotides read TGTGCCAGCAGTCGTTACGAGCAGTACTTC.

The rearrangement links TRBV6-5 to TRBJ2-7, with 10 nucleotides matching TRBD2. The length of the CDR3 is 14 residues. The V and J ends lost 3 bases and 5 bases, in that order; junction bases with no gene match: 4. The germline V gene has CDR1 MNHEY and CDR2 SVGAGI. The CDR3 is CASSYLAGVDEQYF. The CDR3 coding sequence is TGTGCCAGCAGTTATCTAGCGGGAGTTGACGAGCAGTACTTC.

This chain links TRBV6-5 with TRBJ1-5; a weak D match, TRBD1 (5 bases). CDR1 is MNHEY and CDR2 is SVGAGI in the germline V gene. The V end was cut by 4 bases, the J end by 0 bases, with 10 bases between. There are 15 residues in the CDR3. The CDR3 reads CASSSDKYSNQPQHF. CDR3 in DNA: TGTGCCAGCAGTTCGGACAAGTATAGCAATCAGCCCCAGCATTTT.

In nucleotides, the CDR3 is TGTGCCAGCAGGGGACAGGGGGGCAATCAGCCCCAGCATTTT. Protein product: CASRGQGGNQPQHF. This rearrangement joins TRBV28 to TRBJ1-5, with 11 nucleotides matching TRBD1. Trimming removed 6 bases from V and 2 bases from J; junction bases left unmatched: 0. Looked up from germline, CDR1 is MDHEN and CDR2 is SYDVKM. The CDR3 extends over 14 amino acids.

V usage is TRBV7-9 and J usage is TRBJ1-2; D might be TRBD1 (6 bases). Germline loops: CDR1 SEHNR, CDR2 FQNEAQ (reference sequence). The germline V and J ends were trimmed by 5 bases and 7 bases, with 14 bases remaining between them. CDR3 size: 13 residues. CDR3 coding DNA: TGTGCCAGCAGCCCCAAGGGGGAAGGTGGCTACACCTTC. Amino acid sequence: CASSPKGEGGYTF.

This chain connects TRBV7-3 to TRBJ2-5; TRBD2 matches 8 bases. The CDR3 has 14 amino acids. CDR1 is SGHTA, CDR2 FQGTGA, per germline. With V trimmed by 4 bases and J by 5 bases, 6 bases remained unmatched. CDR3 sequence: CASSSGGAGETQYF. The CDR3 DNA follows: TGTGCCAGCAGCTCCGGGGGGGCGGGGGAGACCCAGTACTTC.

The V call is TRBV15, the J call TRBJ2-7, with TRBD2 as a possible D gene (6 bases). The CDR3 spans 14 residues. The V gene lost 0 bases and the J gene lost 6 bases, with 12 bases spanning the gap. Germline-derived CDR1 and CDR2 are LNHNV and YYDKDF (reference sequence). The CDR3 region is CATSRDPWGGEQYF. CDR3 sequence (DNA): TGTGCCACCAGCAGAGATCCCTGGGGAGGCGAGCAGTACTTC.

This chain uses TRBV30 with TRBJ2-2; 8 bases align to TRBD1. Germline loops: CDR1 GTSNPN, CDR2 SVGIG (reference sequence). The CDR3 covers 17 residues. J was trimmed by 2 bases and V by 3 bases; bases with no gene match: 11. The CDR3 here is CAWSREWTGHNTGELFF. In nucleotides, the CDR3 is TGTGCCTGGAGCCGAGAATGGACAGGGCATAACACCGGGGAGCTGTTTTTT. Supplemented by reference TRBV30 and TRBJ2-2, the full variable domain reads SQTIHQWPATLVQPVGSPLSLECTVEGTSNPNLYWYRQAAGRGLQLLFYSVGIGQISSEVPQNLSASRPQDRQFILSSKKLLLSDSGFYLCAWSREWTGHNTGELFFGEGSRLTVL.

This chain uses TRBV29-1 with TRBJ2-3; weak D call: TRBD1 (6 bases). Between the trimmed V and J ends, which lost 5 bases and 2 bases, there was a span of 11 bases. From germline, CDR1 is SQVTM and CDR2 ANQGSEA. This CDR3 has 13 residues. The CDR3: CSVRGTNTDTQYF. Here the CDR3 DNA reads TGCAGCGTTCGAGGGACAAACACAGATACGCAGTATTTT.

This clone was detected a few times. This chain connects TRBV7-9 to TRBJ2-1; TRBD2 matches at 12 bases. The length of the CDR3 is 15 residues. The germline gives CDR1 SEHNR, CDR2 FQNEAQ (reference sequence). V lost 1 base to trimming and J lost 9 bases; unmatched junction nucleotides: 4. CDR3: CASSLVGLAGTEQFF. CDR3 DNA sequence: TGTGCCAGCAGCTTAGTTGGACTAGCGGGAACTGAGCAGTTCTTC.

The V call is TRBV6-4, the J call TRBJ2-3, with 8 bases aligning to TRBD2. CDR3 length: 16 residues. Germline CDR1 reads MRHNA; CDR2 reads SNTAGT. The V segment lost 5 bases and the J segment 2 bases; nucleotides outside the gene matches: 9. The CDR3 reads CASSFLAGTTTDTQYF. Here the CDR3 DNA reads TGTGCCAGCAGTTTTTTAGCGGGAACTACCACAGATACGCAGTATTTT.

CDR3 amino acids: CASSVGGGRDTEAFF. The CDR3, as DNA: TGTGCCAGCAGCGTAGGAGGGGGTCGGGACACTGAAGCTTTCTTT. The chain has TRBV9 and TRBJ1-1, with D possibly TRBD1 on 6 matching bases. Germline CDR1 SGDLS, CDR2 YYNGEE. Deletions cut 0 bases from V and 3 bases from J, with 12 bases between. This CDR3 region has 15 residues.

CDR3 sequence reads: CASSQGAGNEAFF. CDR3 in DNA: TGCGCCAGCAGCCAAGGGGCAGGGAATGAAGCTTTCTTT. This chain connects TRBV4-1 to TRBJ1-1, with a weak D call TRBD1 (5 bases). CDR1 is MGHRA, CDR2 YSYEKL, per germline. The CDR3 has 13 amino acids. V was shortened by 1 base and J by 7 bases, with 10 bases between the two germline ends.

The chain has TRBV2 and TRBJ2-1; 7 bases align to TRBD1. CDR3 length equals 12 residues. Germline trimming cut 6 bases from V and 7 bases from J; bases unmatched to any gene: 3. The germline gives CDR1 SNHLY, CDR2 FYNNEI. CDR3 residues: CASRTGNNEQFF. In nucleotides, the CDR3 is TGTGCCAGCAGGACAGGGAATAATGAGCAGTTCTTC.

This clone has only a few counts. The chain has TRBV4-1 and TRBJ2-1, with a weak D call TRBD1 (5 bases). Trimming pared 1 base from V and 2 bases from J, leaving 9 bases between. The germline gives CDR1 MGHRA, CDR2 YSYEKL. The CDR3 loop spans 15 amino acids. The CDR3 bases are TGCGCCAGCAGCCAAGGGCAGGGCCCCTACAATGAGCAGTTCTTC. Amino acids: CASSQGQGPYNEQFF.

This clone has more than one count but fewer than ten. Distinct nucleotide sequences in the sample also encode this CDR3. The rearrangement joins TRBV5-4 to TRBJ1-6, with D possibly being TRBD1 (5 bases). The V end was cut by 2 bases, the J end by 8 bases, with 14 bases between. CDR1 SGHNT and CDR2 YYREEE come from the germline V gene (reference sequence). The CDR3 runs to 15 residues. The CDR3 DNA is TGTGCCAGCAGCTTAAGCAGGGCCCGGGATTCACCCCTCCACTTT. Amino acids: CASSLSRARDSPLHF.

The V call is TRBV11-2, the J call TRBJ2-7; TRBD1 agrees at 7 bases. Germline CDR1 and CDR2: SGHAT and FQNNGV. The J segment lost 0 bases and the V segment lost 6 bases, leaving 8 bases of the junction unmatched. CDR3 size: 15 residues. CDR3 nucleotides: TGTGCCAGCAGTTCAGACAGGGACAGCTCCTACGAGCAGTACTTC. As protein: CASSSDRDSSYEQYF.

The count of this clone is one. The chain links TRBV7-2 to TRBJ1-1; 10 bases line up with TRBD1. Looked up from germline, CDR1 is SGHTA and CDR2 is FQGNSA. The CDR3 is 17 amino acids. Losses at the gene ends were 3 bases for V and 6 bases for J; bases not matched to a gene: 13. The CDR3 DNA sequence: TGTGCCAGCAGCTTCCGGGACAGGGGATCCACGGTACCTGAAGCTTTCTTT. This encodes CASSFRDRGSTVPEAFF.

This clone was detected only once. The chain links TRBV5-1 to TRBJ2-1; 7 positions agree with TRBD2. The CDR3 is 15 amino acids. V trimming: 6 bases; J trimming: 7 bases; junction bases outside the gene matches: 13. CDR1 is SGHRS and CDR2 is YFSETQ in the germline V gene. The CDR3 nucleotides are TGCGCCAGCAAGCCCCTGGGCCGGGGGGAGAATGAGCAGTTCTTC. Its translation is CASKPLGRGENEQFF.

The rearrangement uses TRBV27 and TRBJ1-1; 7 bases are shared with TRBD1. CDR1 and CDR2 from the germline V gene are MNHEY and SMNVEV (reference sequence). This CDR3 has 14 residues. The V gene end was trimmed by 3 bases and the J gene end by 1 base; junction bases not matched to a gene: 2. The DNA of the CDR3 is TGTGCCAGCAGTTTTGGGACAGAGAACACTGAAGCTTTCTTT. Translation gives CASSFGTENTEAFF.

This chain links TRBV5-4 with TRBJ2-5, with D possibly TRBD1 on 6 matching bases. Germline V lookup: CDR1 SGHNT, CDR2 YYREEE (reference sequence). Trimming removed 5 bases at V and 2 bases at J, with 10 bases between. The CDR3 totals 13 residues. CDR3 sequence reads: CASRQQGQETQYF. The DNA for the CDR3 is TGTGCCAGCAGACAACAGGGACAAGAGACCCAGTACTTC. Full variable domain (remainder filled in from reference TRBV5-4 and TRBJ2-5): ETGVTQSPTHLIKTRGQQVTLRCSSQSGHNTVSWYQQALGQGPQFIFQYYREEENGRGNFPPRFSGLQFPNYSSELNVNALELDDSALYLCASRQQGQETQYFGPGTRLLVL.

In the case of this clone: Other DNA sequences within the sample encode an identical CDR3. The gene calls are TRBV2 and TRBJ1-6; D gene uncertain. CDR1 is SNHLY, CDR2 FYNNEI, per germline. The CDR3 has 14 amino acids. Trimming left V 2 bases short and J 4 bases short, with 6 bases between. The CDR3 coding sequence is TGTGCCAGCAGTGAATCACAGTATAATTCACCCCTCCACTTT. Its protein product is CASSESQYNSPLHF.

The chain uses TRBV7-6 and TRBJ1-2, with 7 bases aligning to TRBD1. CDR3 length: 13 amino acids. Germline V gene lookup returns CDR1 SGHVS and CDR2 FNYEAQ. The ends lost 5 bases at V and 3 bases at J; junction bases unmatched: 3. In DNA, the CDR3 is TGTGCCAGCAGCGCCGGGACAGACTATGGCTACACCTTC. It translates to CASSAGTDYGYTF.

The chain has TRBV7-2 and TRBJ1-5, with 8 bases that match TRBD1. V lost 4 bases to trimming and J lost 6 bases; unmatched junction nucleotides: 8. The CDR3 totals 15 residues. Germline assignment: CDR1 SGHTA and CDR2 FQGNSA. The CDR3 loop reads CASSSGGRGSQPQHF. The CDR3 DNA is TGTGCCAGCAGCTCAGGGGGCAGGGGAAGTCAGCCCCAGCATTTT. Together with reference TRBV7-2 and TRBJ1-5, the CDR3 gives the full variable domain: GAGVSQSPSNKVTEKGKDVELRCDPISGHTALYWYRQSLGQGLEFLIYFQGNSAPDKSGLPSDRFSAERTGGSVSTLTIQRTQQEDSAVYLCASSSGGRGSQPQHFGDGTRLSIL.

This chain connects TRBV6-4 to TRBJ2-3, with 9 bases identical to TRBD1. J lost 1 base, V lost 4 bases, and 0 bases had no gene match. The CDR3 consists of 14 residues. The V gene's germline CDR1 is MRHNA and CDR2 SNTAGT. The CDR3 reads CASSGTGGTDTQYF. As DNA, the CDR3 is TGTGCCAGCAGTGGGACAGGGGGCACAGATACGCAGTATTTT.

This clone was seen just once. The chain employs TRBV7-8 and TRBJ2-7; 7 nucleotides match TRBD2. Germline V gene sequence: CDR1 SGHVS, CDR2 FQNEAQ. The CDR3 is 15 residues long. V lost 1 base and J lost 2; bases outside the gene matches: 5. CDR3 residues: CASSLVASGTYEQYF. The CDR3 DNA reads as TGTGCCAGCAGCTTAGTGGCTAGCGGAACCTACGAGCAGTACTTC. Full variable domain (outside the CDR3, taken from reference TRBV7-8 and TRBJ2-7): GAGVSQSPRYKVAKRGQDVALRCDPISGHVSLFWYQQALGQGPEFLTYFQNEAQLDKSGLPSDRFFAERPEGSVSTLKIQRTQQEDSAVYLCASSLVASGTYEQYFGPGTRLTVT.

The gene calls are TRBV30 and TRBJ1-1; D ambiguous. The ends were cut back, 4 bases at V and 4 bases at J, with 16 bases in the middle. The CDR3 covers 14 residues. Germline V CDR1 and CDR2: GTSNPN, SVGIG (reference sequence). This CDR3 reads CAWTANNAVTEAFF. The CDR3 nucleotides read TGTGCCTGGACCGCTAACAACGCGGTCACTGAAGCTTTCTTT.

This chain joins TRBV27 and TRBJ2-2; weak D call: TRBD1 (5 bases). V was shortened by 6 bases and J by 5 bases, with 10 bases between the two germline ends. Germline V gene sequence: CDR1 MNHEY, CDR2 SMNVEV (reference sequence). This CDR3 has 13 residues. CDR3 nucleotides: TGTGCCAGCAGGCCAGACAGTACCGGGGAGCTGTTTTTT. Protein sequence: CASRPDSTGELFF.

Note on this clone: In the same sample, other DNA sequences code for this CDR3. J is TRBJ1-6 and V is TRBV6-1; the match to TRBD1 covers 7 bases. The CDR3 is 15 residues long. J was trimmed by 6 bases and V by 2 bases; bases with no gene match: 4. Germline CDR1 MNHNS, CDR2 SASEGT. The CDR3: CASSELTGSNSPLHF. CDR3 DNA: TGTGCCAGCAGTGAATTGACAGGGAGTAATTCACCCCTCCACTTT.

The chain uses TRBV5-6 and TRBJ1-5, with 7 bases aligning to TRBD1. The CDR3 loop spans 13 amino acids. Germline lookup yields CDR1 SGHDT and CDR2 YYEEEE. V shed 9 bases, J shed 4 bases, and the junction held 7 bases outside the gene matches. The CDR3 nucleotides read TGTGCCACCTCAGGGGGGCCTAATCAGCCCCAGCATTTT. Encoded protein: CATSGGPNQPQHF.

J is TRBJ1-1 and V is TRBV27; TRBD1 agrees at 8 bases. Per germline, CDR1 MNHEY and CDR2 SMNVEV (reference sequence). Germline trimming cut 7 bases from V and 0 bases from J; bases unmatched to any gene: 4. The CDR3 spans 14 residues. CDR3 bases: TGTGCCAGCATCACAGGGGGGATGAACACTGAAGCTTTCTTT. Encoded protein: CASITGGMNTEAFF.